This TCR beta chain was profiled in a study of T-cell reconstitution after alpha-beta-depleted transplantation in children (dated by TCRdb to about 2016). Looking at the study overall: Using TCR repertoire profiling, the study followed T-cell immune reconstitution in a quantitative way in children after TCRalphabeta/CD19-depleted allogeneic hematopoietic cell transplantation.

Including cysteine and phenylalanine, the CDR3 has 16 amino acids. Left in the record is the CDR3 DNA by itself, 48 bases read in frame from the first base. At the junction V is shortened by 6 bases and J by 0 bases; bases outside the gene matches: 10. This clonotype was detected only a few times. The antigen this receptor binds is unknown. Base qualities were left out, and no much larger clone turns up one base away. The protocol used for the library was PCR. The run used an Illumina HiSeq 2500. To normalize quantification of the TCRbeta repertoire, the TCR libraries were built with molecular barcoding that relied on unique molecular identifiers. TCRdb trimmed public reads at Q25 via fastp, called clones via MiXCR and kept in-frame beta chains. Each entry is one CDR3 protein sequence, shown with its most common DNA and genes. This sample has some 490,000 distinct CDR3 sequences in its table, and roughly an eighth of those were observed once. The ten largest clonotypes hold around 5.8% of the sample.

The specimen comprised PBMCs from the stem cell graft donor, sampled from the stem cell graft. This sequence was found in a human donor who donated a stem cell graft to a child with combined immunodeficiency. The sequence is built from TRBV12-3 or TRBV12-4 and TRBJ1-1, with TRBD1 identical over 7 junction bases. The DNA reads TGTGCCAGCAGACCCCGAGGGGGCCTTATGAACACTGAAGCTTTCTTT. This translates into CASRPRGGLMNTEAFF.